One and the same sample provided the 30 T cell receptor beta chains below, sequenced in a study of immune cell composition in non-small cell lung cancer. The protocol was immunoSEQ multiplex PCR, while the TCRdb copy is restricted to in-frame clones and leaves out a portion. Here the sample spans under 750 clones, around two thirds being singletons. Sequencing was done on a sample of lung tumor tissue. The receptors come from a human donor with non-small cell lung cancer.

The sample holds a few counts of this clone. The V call is TRBV7-3, the J call TRBJ1-1, with D possibly being TRBD1 (5 bases). The germline V gene has CDR1 SGHTA and CDR2 FQGTGA. V shed 6 bases and J shed 8 bases, with 13 bases lying between them. The CDR3 has 12 amino acids. In DNA, the CDR3 is TGTGCCAGCAGAAAGGACATACCGGAAGCTTTCTTT. Amino acids: CASRKDIPEAFF.

The chain combines TRBV7-9 with TRBJ1-3, with TRBD1 matching 9 bases. J lost 2 bases, V lost 5 bases, and 10 bases had no gene match. Looked up from germline, CDR1 is SEHNR and CDR2 is FQNEAQ (reference sequence). The length of the CDR3 is 17 residues. Written as DNA, the CDR3 is TGTGCCAGCAGCGGCCGGGACAGGGACATGGCTGGAAACACCATATATTTT. Encoded protein: CASSGRDRDMAGNTIYF.

The chain is built from TRBV4-3 and TRBJ2-3; 10 bases are a match to TRBD2. Losses at the gene ends were 1 base for V and 5 bases for J; bases not matched to a gene: 3. Germline V gene sequence: CDR1 LGHNA, CDR2 YSLEER. The CDR3 spans 15 residues. The DNA of the CDR3 is TGCGCCAGCAGCCAAGTATTAGCGGGGGGAGATACGCAGTATTTT. This sequence encodes CASSQVLAGGDTQYF.

The CDR3 loop is CASTLDSTFLYEQYF. In nucleotides, the CDR3 is TGTGCCAGCACCCTCGACAGTACCTTTTTATACGAGCAGTACTTC. V usage is TRBV7-8 and J usage is TRBJ2-7; TRBD1 is a possible D gene (5 bases). Germline V gene data show CDR1 as SGHVS and CDR2 as FQNEAQ. Trimming cost V 7 bases and J 4 bases, with 20 bases left between them. This CDR3 is built from 15 residues.

The chain links TRBV7-3 to TRBJ2-1, with D possibly TRBD2 on 6 matching bases. The CDR3 is made up of 14 amino acids. Trimming took off 2 bases at V and 6 bases at J, with 11 bases between the two ends. The V gene's germline CDR1 is SGHTA and CDR2 FQGTGA. The CDR3 reads CASSLDPAGNEQFF. For the CDR3, the DNA is TGTGCCAGCAGCTTAGACCCAGCGGGCAATGAGCAGTTCTTC.

This clone occurred a few times. The genes are TRBV9 and TRBJ1-2; 7 nucleotides line up with TRBD1. Trimming cost V 3 bases and J 12 bases; bases outside gene matches: 17. Germline V lookup: CDR1 SGDLS, CDR2 YYNGEE. CDR3 size: 15 residues. CDR3 region: CASSGTTGRYGANTF. The CDR3 DNA reads TGTGCCAGCAGCGGGACGACAGGGCGCTATGGGGCCAACACCTTC.

This chain connects TRBV10-3 to TRBJ1-2; possibly TRBD1 for D (6 bases). The germline gives CDR1 ENHRY, CDR2 SYGVKD. V dropped 4 bases and J dropped 0 bases, with 6 bases sitting between them. CDR3 length: 13 residues. CDR3 sequence (DNA): TGTGCCATCAGTGGGACAGCTAACTATGGCTACACCTTC. Residues: CAISGTANYGYTF.

A few counts support this clone. The chain couples TRBV28 to TRBJ2-7, with D possibly TRBD1 on 5 matching bases. V was pared by 6 bases and J by 3 bases, with 15 bases between. Germline V gives CDR1 MDHEN, CDR2 SYDVKM. The CDR3 runs to 14 residues. DNA for the CDR3: TGTGCCAGCAGACCCGAGCTTGACAGCTACGAGCAGTACTTC. It is translated as CASRPELDSYEQYF.

This clone has just a few counts. V is TRBV7-9 and J is TRBJ2-7, with 8 bases identical to TRBD1. Germline lookup yields CDR1 SEHNR and CDR2 FQNEAQ (reference sequence). This CDR3 contains 17 residues. V shed 4 bases and J 3 bases; nucleotides not matched to a gene: 14. This CDR3 is CASSSEPDRVRFYEQYF. The CDR3 DNA reads as TGTGCCAGCAGCTCGGAACCGGACAGGGTGAGGTTCTACGAGCAGTACTTC.

The J gene is TRBJ2-3, the V gene TRBV5-1; D remains ambiguous. The germline CDR1 and CDR2 sequences are SGHRS and YFSETQ. The CDR3 has 13 amino acids. V lost 4 bases, J lost 4 bases, and 10 bases lay in between. In DNA, the CDR3 is TGCGCCAGCAGCCCCGCGAGATCAGATACGCAGTATTTT. Its translation: CASSPARSDTQYF.

This clone was counted only a few times. The genes are TRBV5-6 and TRBJ1-1, with D hard to call. The CDR3 loop spans 14 amino acids. The germline gives CDR1 SGHDT, CDR2 YYEEEE. V shed 1 base and J shed 1 base, with 8 bases lying between them. The CDR3, as DNA: TGTGCCAGCAGCTTGCTAGACGCGAACACTGAAGCTTTCTTT. Its translation: CASSLLDANTEAFF.

The chain couples TRBV4-1 to TRBJ2-5, with 12 bases aligning to TRBD2. The length of the CDR3 is 14 residues. J gave up 5 bases and V 3 bases, and 1 base lay outside the gene matches. Germline V lookup: CDR1 MGHRA, CDR2 YSYEKL. The CDR3, as DNA: TGCGCCAGCAGCCATACTAGCGGGAGGGAGACCCAGTACTTC. It yields the protein CASSHTSGRETQYF.

This clone was seen a handful of times. This chain uses TRBV6-6 with TRBJ2-5, with D tentatively TRBD1 (6 bases). This CDR3 is built from 13 residues. Trimming pared 5 bases from V and 5 bases from J, leaving 12 bases between. Germline CDR1 is MNHNY and CDR2 is SVGAGI (reference sequence). The CDR3 sequence is CASSAGVPETQYF. As DNA, the CDR3 is TGTGCCAGCAGTGCAGGGGTACCGGAGACCCAGTACTTC.

Written as DNA, the CDR3 is TGCGCCAGCAGCCAAGAGTGGGCCTCGAATGAAGAGACCCAGTACTTC. Encoded protein: CASSQEWASNEETQYF. The chain links TRBV4-1 to TRBJ2-5, with D hard to call. The CDR3 covers 16 residues. Per germline, CDR1 MGHRA and CDR2 YSYEKL. V dropped 0 bases and J dropped 3 bases, with 14 bases sitting between them.

J is TRBJ1-1 and V is TRBV6-6, with D perhaps matching TRBD1 (6 bases). The germline V gene has CDR1 MNHNY and CDR2 SVGAGI (reference sequence). The CDR3 has 13 residues. Trimming removed 10 bases from V and 4 bases from J, with 16 bases in between. The CDR3 spells CATLQGRSTEAFF. CDR3 nucleotide sequence: TGTGCCACACTACAGGGAAGGAGCACTGAAGCTTTCTTT.

The table lists this clone with a count of one. The V and J genes are TRBV6-4 and TRBJ2-3, with D perhaps TRBD1 (5 bases). The germline V and J ends were trimmed by 6 bases and 6 bases, with 13 bases remaining between them. This CDR3 spans 13 amino acids. Germline V gives CDR1 MRHNA, CDR2 SNTAGT. Here the CDR3 reads CASSRAIGDTQYF. The CDR3 nucleotides are TGTGCCAGCAGCAGGGCAATAGGGGATACGCAGTATTTT.

The rearrangement links TRBV11-3 to TRBJ2-2, with TRBD2 identical over 7 bases. With 5 bases clipped from V and 7 bases from J, the junction kept 7 bases outside the gene matches. From germline, CDR1 is SGHNT and CDR2 YENEEA. The CDR3 consists of 14 residues. The CDR3 DNA is TGTGCCAGCAGCCCCCGGACTAGGGGCGGGGAGCTGTTTTTT. Encoded protein: CASSPRTRGGELFF.

The chain couples TRBV9 to TRBJ2-2; 11 nucleotides agree with TRBD2. Germline V CDR1 and CDR2: SGDLS, YYNGEE. The CDR3 has 16 residues. The V segment lost 4 bases and the J segment 3 bases; nucleotides outside the gene matches: 5. CDR3 nucleotides: TGTGCCAGCAGCCCCCGACTAGCGGGGCACACCGGGGAGCTGTTTTTT. Translation: CASSPRLAGHTGELFF.

The rearrangement joins TRBV5-1 to TRBJ2-2, with 9 bases lining up with TRBD1. Germline-derived CDR1 and CDR2 are SGHRS and YFSETQ. This CDR3 contains 15 residues. V was pared by 6 bases and J by 4 bases, with 7 bases of the junction left unmatched. In DNA, the CDR3 is TGCGCCAGCACCTCCGGGACAGGGAGCACCGGGGAGCTGTTTTTT. Encoded protein: CASTSGTGSTGELFF.

This clone was picked up one time. The chain carries TRBV5-1 and TRBJ1-1; 7 bases match TRBD1. Trimming cost V 0 bases and J 1 base; bases outside gene matches: 0. Germline V gene data show CDR1 as SGHRS and CDR2 as YFSETQ. This CDR3 is built from 14 residues. The CDR3 region has the DNA TGCGCCAGCAGCTTGGGGACAGGGAACACTGAAGCTTTCTTT. It yields the protein CASSLGTGNTEAFF.

This clone was detected once. The genes are TRBV29-1 and TRBJ2-2; TRBD1 might be the D (7 bases). Germline V lookup: CDR1 SQVTM, CDR2 ANQGSEA. V was trimmed by 4 bases and J by 4 bases, leaving 16 bases between them. CDR3 length: 15 residues. The CDR3 DNA follows: TGCAGCGTTGGGAGGGGTTCAGGGGGCACCGGGGAGCTGTTTTTT. Protein product: CSVGRGSGGTGELFF.

This clone was observed a single time. The V gene is TRBV6-5, the J gene TRBJ2-1; TRBD2 agrees at 7 bases. CDR1 and CDR2 (germline): MNHEY, SVGAGI. Trimming at V came to 0 bases and at J to 13 bases, leaving 12 bases not matched to a gene. The CDR3 runs to 15 residues. The chain's CDR3 is CASSYSGGGGVAQFF. CDR3 coding DNA: TGTGCCAGCAGTTACTCTGGTGGGGGGGGTGTCGCCCAGTTCTTC.

The V gene is TRBV9, the J gene TRBJ2-7; 7 bases align to TRBD1. The J segment lost 3 bases and the V segment lost 0 bases, leaving 6 bases of the junction unmatched. From germline, CDR1 is SGDLS and CDR2 YYNGEE. The CDR3 spans 15 residues. Written as DNA, the CDR3 is TGTGCCAGCAGCGTAGCCCCGACAGGGTACTACGAGCAGTACTTC. Protein sequence: CASSVAPTGYYEQYF.

V and J are TRBV4-1 and TRBJ1-3, with 7 bases matching TRBD1. The J segment lost 4 bases and the V segment lost 6 bases, leaving 9 bases of the junction unmatched. Germline values: CDR1 MGHRA, CDR2 YSYEKL. The CDR3 consists of 15 residues. CDR3 amino acids: CASSLDRVGGNTIYF. Here the CDR3 DNA reads TGCGCCAGCAGTCTCGACAGGGTAGGCGGAAACACCATATATTTT.

The chain joins TRBV11-1 to TRBJ2-1; D is undetermined. Looked up from germline, CDR1 is SGHAT and CDR2 is FQDESV (reference sequence). Trimming removed 1 base from V and 8 bases from J, with 6 bases in between. The CDR3 is 12 amino acids. This chain's CDR3 is CASSLEAHEQFF. As DNA, the CDR3 is TGTGCCAGCAGCTTAGAAGCGCATGAGCAGTTCTTC.

V gene TRBV6-5 combines with J gene TRBJ1-6; 8 positions agree with TRBD1. This CDR3 has 15 residues. CDR1 and CDR2 (germline): MNHEY, SVGAGI. V dropped 6 bases and J dropped 5; count of bases not matched to a gene: 6. The CDR3: CASRLTGAHNSPLHF. CDR3 coding DNA: TGTGCCAGCAGACTGACAGGGGCCCATAATTCACCCCTCCACTTT.

The chain carries TRBV5-1 and TRBJ2-7; no clear D gene. Trimming took 0 bases from V and 0 from J, leaving 7 bases between them. CDR3 length: 14 residues. Per the germline V gene, CDR1 is SGHRS and CDR2 is YFSETQ. The CDR3 DNA reads TGCGCCAGCAGCTTGGTGGAGAGCTCCTACGAGCAGTACTTC. Amino acids: CASSLVESSYEQYF.

V and J are TRBV6-5 and TRBJ2-1; possible D gene TRBD1, 6 bases. Trimming removed 0 bases at V and 9 bases at J, with 15 bases between. This CDR3 has 15 amino acids. From germline, CDR1 is MNHEY and CDR2 SVGAGI. CDR3: CASSYSTRGKGEQFF. The DNA of the CDR3 is TGTGCCAGCAGTTACTCGACCAGGGGCAAGGGTGAGCAGTTCTTC.

The chain couples TRBV29-1 to TRBJ2-2; D unresolved. The V and J ends lost 6 bases and 4 bases respectively, with 12 bases between them. The CDR3 covers 13 residues. Germline V gives CDR1 SQVTM, CDR2 ANQGSEA. CDR3 residues: CSVTTSGTGELFF. The DNA of the CDR3 is TGCAGCGTAACTACCTCGGGCACCGGGGAGCTGTTTTTT.

The rearrangement links TRBV7-9 to TRBJ2-5; D is possibly TRBD2 (5 bases). Germline V gene lookup returns CDR1 SEHNR and CDR2 FQNEAQ (reference sequence). Trimming took off 1 base at V and 5 bases at J, with 8 bases between the two ends. The CDR3 is made up of 13 amino acids. The CDR3 region has the DNA TGTGCCAGCAGCTTAGGTGGGGAGGAGACCCAGTACTTC. It specifies CASSLGGEETQYF.